Listed below are T cell receptor beta chains from one sample, sequenced in a study of T cells in lung cancer brain metastases. Data came from immunoSEQ multiplex PCR; TCRdb stores just in-frame clones and leaves some out. The profile shows about 4,800 clones, roughly 87% of them singletons. The sequenced material came from tumor tissue from the primary lung tumor. The source of these receptors is a woman aged 50 to 60 with non-small cell lung cancer. Both conserved end residues are part of each CDR3. Fields, in order: CDR3 protein, CDR3 DNA, D gene, clone size, V gene, J gene. A D gene is named only where the DNA matches it firmly. The listing skips clone size in some rows; elsewhere it reads once, few, many or a size class.

CDR3: CAISESGRGTEAFF; DNA: TGTGCCATCAGTGAGTCCGGCAGGGGCACTGAAGCTTTCTTT; D: NA; size: NA; V: TRBV10-3; J: TRBJ1-1
CDR3: CASSSDRGQPQHF; DNA: TGTGCCAGCAGCTCGGACAGGGGCCAGCCCCAGCATTTT; D: TRBD1; size: NA; V: TRBV5-4; J: TRBJ1-5
CDR3: CTSSQCPGVGGPNYGYTF; DNA: TGCACCAGCAGCCAATGCCCTGGGGTAGGCGGTCCGAACTATGGCTACACCTTC; D: NA; size: NA; V: TRBV1; J: TRBJ1-2
CDR3: CASSPLESHTEAFF; DNA: TGTGCCAGCTCACCACTAGAGAGCCACACTGAAGCTTTCTTT; D: NA; size: once; V: TRBV18; J: TRBJ1-1
CDR3: CASSLKGSNTEAFF; DNA: TGTGCCAGCAGCCTAAAGGGGTCGAACACTGAAGCTTTCTTT; D: NA; size: NA; V: TRBV7-9; J: TRBJ1-1
CDR3: CSVVGQGNLGGKQFF; DNA: TGCAGCGTGGTTGGACAGGGCAACCTCGGGGGGAAGCAGTTCTTC; D: NA; size: NA; V: TRBV29-1; J: TRBJ2-1
CDR3: CASSPDRGVDTQYF; DNA: TGTGCCAGCAGCCCCGACAGGGGAGTAGATACGCAGTATTTT; D: TRBD1; size: once; V: TRBV14; J: TRBJ2-3
CDR3: CASTNRVNQPQHF; DNA: TGTGCCAGCACCAACAGGGTAAATCAGCCCCAGCATTTT; D: NA; size: NA; V: TRBV6-6; J: TRBJ1-5
CDR3: CASSLGGDTEAFF; DNA: TGCGCCAGCAGCTTGGGTGGGGACACTGAAGCTTTCTTT; D: NA; size: NA; V: TRBV5-1; J: TRBJ1-1
CDR3: CASSSGTSSSSYNEQFF; DNA: TGTGCCAGCAGTTCAGGGACTAGCAGTAGCTCCTACAATGAGCAGTTCTTC; D: TRBD2; size: NA; V: TRBV27; J: TRBJ2-1
CDR3: CASSPNPAGTDTQYF; DNA: TGTGCCAGCAGCCCTAACCCGGCGGGCACAGATACGCAGTATTTT; D: NA; size: NA; V: TRBV7-3; J: TRBJ2-3
CDR3: CASSPADRGTGELFF; DNA: TGTGCCAGCAGCCCTGCAGATCGGGGCACCGGGGAGCTGTTTTTT; D: NA; size: NA; V: TRBV11-3; J: TRBJ2-2
CDR3: CASSSLGAYSYGYTF; DNA: TGTGCCAGTAGTTCCCTTGGGGCTTATTCATATGGCTACACCTTC; D: NA; size: NA; V: TRBV19; J: TRBJ1-2
CDR3: CASSLVSTSGNNEQFF; DNA: TGCGCCAGCAGCTTGGTTAGTACTAGCGGAAACAATGAGCAGTTCTTC; D: TRBD2; size: NA; V: TRBV5-1; J: TRBJ2-1
CDR3: CSVVHSSTDTQYF; DNA: TGCAGCGTTGTACACTCAAGCACAGATACGCAGTATTTT; D: NA; size: NA; V: TRBV29-1; J: TRBJ2-3
CDR3: CASSLVGMFRDTQYF; DNA: TGTGCCAGCAGCTTAGTGGGGATGTTCCGGGATACGCAGTATTTT; D: NA; size: NA; V: TRBV11-2; J: TRBJ2-3
CDR3: CASSLGTEGEAFF; DNA: TGTGCCAGCAGCTTGGGGACAGAGGGGGAAGCTTTCTTT; D: TRBD1; size: NA; V: TRBV11-2; J: TRBJ1-1
CDR3: CASSLGAYQGAEAFF; DNA: TGCGCCAGCAGCTTGGGGGCGTATCAGGGCGCTGAAGCTTTCTTT; D: NA; size: NA; V: TRBV5-1; J: TRBJ1-1
CDR3: CASSLAIYGYTF; DNA: TGTGCCAGCAGCTTAGCCATCTATGGTTACACCTTC; D: NA; size: NA; V: TRBV7-9; J: TRBJ1-2
CDR3: CASSPFLGGTEAFF; DNA: TGTGCCAGCAGCCCGTTCTTGGGGGGGACTGAAGCTTTCTTT; D: NA; size: few; V: TRBV11-2; J: TRBJ1-1
CDR3: CASSAGGITDTQYF; DNA: TGTGCCAGCTCGGCGGGAGGAATCACAGATACGCAGTATTTT; D: TRBD2; size: NA; V: TRBV18; J: TRBJ2-3
CDR3: CASSQGLLVIQETQYF; DNA: TGTGCCAGCAGCCAGGGGCTACTGGTTATCCAAGAGACCCAGTACTTC; D: NA; size: NA; V: TRBV11-3; J: TRBJ2-5
CDR3: CASSLVGGTEAFF; DNA: TGTGCCAGCAGCTTAGTGGGGGGCACTGAAGCTTTCTTT; D: NA; size: NA; V: TRBV11-2; J: TRBJ1-1
CDR3: CASSLERKDTQYF; DNA: TGTGCCAGCAGCTTAGAAAGGAAAGATACGCAGTATTTT; D: NA; size: NA; V: TRBV13; J: TRBJ2-3
CDR3: CASSLDKKPLF; DNA: TGTGCCAGCAGCTTGGATAAGAAGCCTCTATTC; D: NA; size: NA; V: TRBV5-6; J: TRBJ1-2